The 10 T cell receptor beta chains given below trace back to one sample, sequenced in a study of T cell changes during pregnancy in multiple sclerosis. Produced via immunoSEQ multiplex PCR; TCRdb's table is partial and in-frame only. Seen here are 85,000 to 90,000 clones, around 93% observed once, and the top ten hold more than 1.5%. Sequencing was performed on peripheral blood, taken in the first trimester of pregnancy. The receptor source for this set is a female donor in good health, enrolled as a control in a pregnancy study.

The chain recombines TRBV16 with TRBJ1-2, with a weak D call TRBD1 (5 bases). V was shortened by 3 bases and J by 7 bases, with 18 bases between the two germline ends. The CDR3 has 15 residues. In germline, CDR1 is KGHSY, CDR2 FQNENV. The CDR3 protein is CASSQMAGSQGGYTF. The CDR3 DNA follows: TGTGCCAGCAGCCAGATGGCAGGGTCCCAAGGTGGCTACACCTTC.

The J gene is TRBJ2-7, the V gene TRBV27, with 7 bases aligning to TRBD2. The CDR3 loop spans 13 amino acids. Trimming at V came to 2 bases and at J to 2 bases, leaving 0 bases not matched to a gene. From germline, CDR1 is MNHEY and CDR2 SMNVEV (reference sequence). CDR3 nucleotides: TGTGCCAGCAGTTTAGCGGGGGCCTACGAGCAGTACTTC. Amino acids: CASSLAGAYEQYF.

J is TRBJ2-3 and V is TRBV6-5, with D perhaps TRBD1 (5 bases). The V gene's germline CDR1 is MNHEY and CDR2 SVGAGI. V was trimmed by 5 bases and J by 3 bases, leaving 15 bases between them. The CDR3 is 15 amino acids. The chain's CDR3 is CASSTGARATDTQYF. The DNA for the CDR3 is TGTGCCAGCAGTACTGGGGCCAGGGCGACAGATACGCAGTATTTT.

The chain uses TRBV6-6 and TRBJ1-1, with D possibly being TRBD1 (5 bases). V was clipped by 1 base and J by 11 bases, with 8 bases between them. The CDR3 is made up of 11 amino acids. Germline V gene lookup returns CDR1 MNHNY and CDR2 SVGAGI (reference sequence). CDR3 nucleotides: TGTGCCAGCAGTTACTTAGGGGCCGCTTTCTTT. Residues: CASSYLGAAFF.

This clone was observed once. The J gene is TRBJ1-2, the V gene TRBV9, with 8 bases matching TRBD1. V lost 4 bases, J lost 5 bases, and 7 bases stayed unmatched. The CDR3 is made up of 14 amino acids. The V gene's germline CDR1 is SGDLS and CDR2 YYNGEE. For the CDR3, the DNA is TGTGCCAGCAGCATCCGGGACAGGCCGTATGGCTACACCTTC. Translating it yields CASSIRDRPYGYTF.

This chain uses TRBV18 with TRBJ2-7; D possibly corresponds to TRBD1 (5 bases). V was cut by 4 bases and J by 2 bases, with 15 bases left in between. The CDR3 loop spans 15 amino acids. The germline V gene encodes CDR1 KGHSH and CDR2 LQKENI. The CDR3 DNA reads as TGTGCCAGCTCACACCAGGATGGGGCCCCCTACGAGCAGTACTTC. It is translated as CASSHQDGAPYEQYF. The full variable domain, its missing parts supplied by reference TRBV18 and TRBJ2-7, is NAGVMQNPRHLVRRRGQEARLRCSPMKGHSHVYWYRQLPEEGLKFMVYLQKENIIDESGMPKERFSAEFPKEGPSILRIQQVVRGDSAAYFCASSHQDGAPYEQYFGPGTRLTVT.

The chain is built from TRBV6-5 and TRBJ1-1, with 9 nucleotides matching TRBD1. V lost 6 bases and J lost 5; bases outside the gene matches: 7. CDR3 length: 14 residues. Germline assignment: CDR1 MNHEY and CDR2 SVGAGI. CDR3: CASSPQTGGTEAFF. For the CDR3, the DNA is TGTGCCAGCAGCCCCCAGACAGGGGGTACTGAAGCTTTCTTT.

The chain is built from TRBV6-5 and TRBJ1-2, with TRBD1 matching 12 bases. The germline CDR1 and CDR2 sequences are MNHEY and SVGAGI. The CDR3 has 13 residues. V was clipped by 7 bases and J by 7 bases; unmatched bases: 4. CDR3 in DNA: TGTGCCAGCAAGGGACAGGGGGCCGGTGGCTACACCTTC. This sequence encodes CASKGQGAGGYTF.

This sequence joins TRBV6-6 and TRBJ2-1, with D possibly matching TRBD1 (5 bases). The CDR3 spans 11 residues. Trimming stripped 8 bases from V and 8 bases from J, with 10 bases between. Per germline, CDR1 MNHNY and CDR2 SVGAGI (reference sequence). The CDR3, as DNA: TGTGCCAGCCTGGCCAGGGATGAGCAGTTCTTC. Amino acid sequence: CASLARDEQFF.

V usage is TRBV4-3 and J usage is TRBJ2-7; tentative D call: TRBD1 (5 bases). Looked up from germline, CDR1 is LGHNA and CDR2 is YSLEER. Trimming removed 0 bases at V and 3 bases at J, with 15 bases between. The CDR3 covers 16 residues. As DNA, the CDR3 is TGCGCCAGCAGCCAAGATAGAAGGACACCGATCTACGAGCAGTACTTC. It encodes CASSQDRRTPIYEQYF.